This T cell receptor beta chain stems from a study of regulatory T cells in long-lasting Graves disease. Study conclusions and caveats: Favored gene segments in persistent disease were TRBV28, TRBJ1-2 and TRBJ2-5. For persistent Graves' patients, TCR diversity was lower than for newly diagnosed ones. Persistent patients had a count of shared public clonotypes (about 2,700) that exceeded that of new patients (about 970).

V was clipped by 5 bases and J by 2 bases, with 7 bases between them. The CDR3 contains 12 residues. The germline V gene encodes CDR1 MDHEN and CDR2 SYDVKM. The sample holds many counts of this clonotype. Its antigen remains unidentified. Time point of the sample: persistent/refractory GD, antithyroid drugs over 5 years with positive TRAb. Making the TCR library involved RNA that had been extracted from PBMCs. To make TCR beta libraries, researchers used iRepertoire HTBI primers and Arm-PCR of CDR3 regions. TCRdb analysed the multiplex PCR reads with MiXCR anew, one entry per CDR3 protein. Here the sample spans 300,000 to 500,000 distinct CDR3 sequences, less than 25% being singletons.

The TCR sequence derives from a female donor with Graves disease. The chain employs TRBV28 and TRBJ2-7; D ambiguous. The sequencing used peripheral blood mononuclear cells (PBMCs), collected when the disease was refractory, from a patient treated with antithyroid drugs. For the CDR3, the DNA is TGTGCCAGCAGTATAGATCCCTACGAGCAGTACTTC. This translates into CASSIDPYEQYF.